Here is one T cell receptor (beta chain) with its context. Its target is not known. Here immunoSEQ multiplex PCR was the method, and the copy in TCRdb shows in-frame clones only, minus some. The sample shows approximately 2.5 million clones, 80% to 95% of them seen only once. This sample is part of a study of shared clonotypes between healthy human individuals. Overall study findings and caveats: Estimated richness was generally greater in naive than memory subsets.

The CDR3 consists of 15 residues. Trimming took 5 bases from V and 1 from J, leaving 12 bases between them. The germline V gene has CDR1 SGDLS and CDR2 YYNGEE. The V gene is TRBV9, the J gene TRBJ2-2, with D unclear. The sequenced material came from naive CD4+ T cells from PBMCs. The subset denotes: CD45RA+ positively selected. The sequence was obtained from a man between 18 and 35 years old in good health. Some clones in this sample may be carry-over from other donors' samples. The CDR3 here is CASSEPAKNTGELFF. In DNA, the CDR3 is TGTGCCAGCAGTGAACCGGCGAAGAACACCGGGGAGCTGTTTTTT.